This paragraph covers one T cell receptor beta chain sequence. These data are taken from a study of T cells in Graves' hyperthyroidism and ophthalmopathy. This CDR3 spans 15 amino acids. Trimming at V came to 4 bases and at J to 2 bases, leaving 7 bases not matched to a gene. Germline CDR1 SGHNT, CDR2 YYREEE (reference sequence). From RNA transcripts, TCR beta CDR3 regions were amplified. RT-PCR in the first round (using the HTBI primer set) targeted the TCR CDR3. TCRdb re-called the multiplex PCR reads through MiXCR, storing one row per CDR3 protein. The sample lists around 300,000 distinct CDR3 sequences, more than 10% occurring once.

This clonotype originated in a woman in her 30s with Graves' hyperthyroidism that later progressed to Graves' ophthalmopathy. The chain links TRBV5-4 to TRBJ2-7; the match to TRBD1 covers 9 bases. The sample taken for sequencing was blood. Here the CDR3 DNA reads TGTGCCAGCAGCCGGGACAGGGTCGGGGCCTACGAGCAGTACTTC. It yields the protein CASSRDRVGAYEQYF.